A selection of T cell receptor beta chains follows, all from one sample in a study of cytomegalovirus exposure and HLA in healthy donors. Sequenced by immunoSEQ multiplex PCR; TCRdb stores in-frame clones only, minus some. The table includes around 30,000 clones, roughly 44% detected once. Sequenced: PBMCs. Receptor source: a woman aged 50 to 60 in good health and CMV-seronegative. Both conserved end residues are part of each CDR3. A D gene is named only where the DNA matches it firmly. Rows give clone size only sometimes, using once, few, many, or a class for an expanded clone.

clone size,D gene,J gene,V gene,CDR3 protein,CDR3 DNA
few,TRBD2,TRBJ2-1,TRBV19,CASSMATSGARGEQFF,TGTGCCAGTAGTATGGCTACTAGCGGGGCCCGGGGTGAGCAGTTCTTC
.,TRBD1,TRBJ1-2,TRBV18,CASLLRGRVGYTF,TGTGCCAGCTTACTCAGGGGGCGCGTTGGCTACACCTTC
.,.,TRBJ1-5,TRBV28,CASSPLTQPQHF,TGTGCCAGCAGTCCCCTAACTCAGCCCCAGCATTTT
few,.,TRBJ2-1,TRBV19,CASSLTTGSYNEQFF,TGTGCCAGTAGTTTAACCACAGGGTCCTACAATGAGCAGTTCTTC
few,.,TRBJ1-2,TRBV30,CAWSQQGEGYTF,TGTGCCTGGAGTCAACAGGGTGAAGGCTACACCTTC
.,TRBD1,TRBJ2-3,TRBV2,CASSGGTGRTDTQYF,TGTGCCAGCAGTGGGGGGACAGGGAGGACAGATACGCAGTATTTT
few,.,TRBJ1-4,TRBV2,CASSAGRPNEKLFF,TGTGCCAGCAGTGCTGGGCGACCTAATGAAAAACTGTTTTTT
few,.,TRBJ1-2,TRBV6-5,CASRATGRNYGYTF,TGTGCCAGCAGGGCGACAGGAAGAAACTATGGCTACACCTTC
.,TRBD2,TRBJ2-5,TRBV19,CASSISTSGGRETQYF,TGTGCCAGTAGTATCTCGACTAGCGGGGGGCGCGAGACCCAGTACTTC
.,.,TRBJ1-3,TRBV6-1,CACGSGNTIYF,TGTGCCTGCGGGTCTGGAAACACCATATATTTT
.,TRBD1,TRBJ2-7,TRBV15,CATMSGTADSYEQYF,TGTGCCACCATGTCCGGGACAGCGGACTCCTACGAGCAGTACTTC
few,TRBD1,TRBJ1-2,TRBV2,CASSETGTGAVGYTF,TGTGCCAGCAGTGAAACGGGGACAGGGGCGGTTGGCTACACCTTC
.,.,TRBJ2-7,TRBV19,CASSRGKGNSYEQYF,TGTGCCAGCTCCCGGGGGAAAGGGAACTCCTACGAGCAGTACTTC
.,.,TRBJ2-7,TRBV5-6,CASSTPGALGWYF,TGTGCCAGCAGCACCCCGGGAGCGCTAGGATGGTACTTC
.,TRBD2,TRBJ2-5,TRBV19,CASSHGLADYQETQYF,TGTGCCAGTAGCCACGGACTAGCGGATTATCAAGAGACCCAGTACTTC
.,.,TRBJ2-3,TRBV27,CASRVFDTQYF,TGTGCCAGCCGCGTTTTTGATACGCAGTATTTT
.,TRBD2,TRBJ2-5,TRBV9,CASSSGGFLETQYF,TGTGCCAGCAGCAGCGGGGGTTTCTTAGAGACCCAGTACTTC
.,.,TRBJ2-1,TRBV27,CASTLRNEQFF,TGTGCCAGCACCCTACGCAATGAGCAGTTCTTC
few,.,TRBJ2-4,TRBV4-1,CASSQVEEGVMAKNIQYF,TGCGCCAGCAGCCAAGTGGAGGAGGGAGTAATGGCCAAAAACATTCAGTACTTC
.,.,TRBJ1-3,TRBV5-1,CASSVRTGGGSGNTIYF,TGCGCCAGCAGCGTAAGGACCGGGGGGGGCTCTGGAAACACCATATATTTT
.,.,TRBJ1-2,TRBV7-9,CASSLRSGEGNYGYTF,TGTGCCAGCAGCTTAAGATCAGGGGAAGGGAACTATGGCTACACCTTC